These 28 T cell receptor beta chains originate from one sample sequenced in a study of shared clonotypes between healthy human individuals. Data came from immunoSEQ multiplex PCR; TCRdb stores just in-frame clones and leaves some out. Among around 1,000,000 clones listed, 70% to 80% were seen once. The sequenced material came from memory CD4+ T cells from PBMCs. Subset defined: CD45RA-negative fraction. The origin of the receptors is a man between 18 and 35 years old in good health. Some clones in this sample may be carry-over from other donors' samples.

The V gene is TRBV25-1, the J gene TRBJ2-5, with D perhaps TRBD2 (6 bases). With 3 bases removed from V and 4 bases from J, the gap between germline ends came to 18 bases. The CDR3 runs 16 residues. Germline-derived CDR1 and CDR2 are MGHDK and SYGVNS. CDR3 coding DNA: TGTGCCAGCAGTGACCCGGCGCGGGGAGTAGGAGAGACCCAGTACTTC. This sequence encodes CASSDPARGVGETQYF.

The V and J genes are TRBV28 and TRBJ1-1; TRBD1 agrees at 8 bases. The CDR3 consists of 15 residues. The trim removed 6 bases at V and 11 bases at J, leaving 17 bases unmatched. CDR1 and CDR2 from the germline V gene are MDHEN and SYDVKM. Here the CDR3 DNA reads TGTGCCAGCAGCGCGCGAAGGCAGGGGGCCGGGAGGGCTTTCTTT. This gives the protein CASSARRQGAGRAFF. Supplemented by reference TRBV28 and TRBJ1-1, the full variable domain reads DVKVTQSSRYLVKRTGEKVFLECVQDMDHENMFWYRQDPGLGLRLIYFSYDVKMKEKGDIPEGYSVSREKKERFSLILESASTNQTSMYLCASSARRQGAGRAFFGQGTRLTVV.

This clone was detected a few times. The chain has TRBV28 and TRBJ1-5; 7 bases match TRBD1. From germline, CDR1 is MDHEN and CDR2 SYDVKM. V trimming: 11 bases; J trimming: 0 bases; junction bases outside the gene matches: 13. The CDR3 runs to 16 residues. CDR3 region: CAAKQGGPYSNQPQHF. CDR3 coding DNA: TGTGCCGCAAAGCAGGGGGGACCATATAGCAATCAGCCCCAGCATTTT.

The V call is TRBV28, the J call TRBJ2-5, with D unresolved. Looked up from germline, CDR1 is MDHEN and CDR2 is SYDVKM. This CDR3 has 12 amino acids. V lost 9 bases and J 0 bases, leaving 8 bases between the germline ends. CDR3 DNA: TGTGCCAGTAGCCGGGACCAAGAGACCCAGTACTTC. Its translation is CASSRDQETQYF. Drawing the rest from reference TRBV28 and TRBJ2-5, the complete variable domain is DVKVTQSSRYLVKRTGEKVFLECVQDMDHENMFWYRQDPGLGLRLIYFSYDVKMKEKGDIPEGYSVSREKKERFSLILESASTNQTSMYLCASSRDQETQYFGPGTRLLVL.

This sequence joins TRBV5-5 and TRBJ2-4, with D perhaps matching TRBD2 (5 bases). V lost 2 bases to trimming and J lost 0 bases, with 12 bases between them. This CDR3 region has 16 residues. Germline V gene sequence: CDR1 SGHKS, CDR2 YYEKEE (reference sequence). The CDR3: CASSLGPGGAKNIQYF. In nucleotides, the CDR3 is TGTGCCAGCAGCTTAGGCCCCGGAGGAGCCAAAAACATTCAGTACTTC.

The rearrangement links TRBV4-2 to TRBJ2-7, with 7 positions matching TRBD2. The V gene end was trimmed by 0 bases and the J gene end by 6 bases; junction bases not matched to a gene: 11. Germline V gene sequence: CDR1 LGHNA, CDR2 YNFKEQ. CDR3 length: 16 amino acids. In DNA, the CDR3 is TGTGCCAGCAGCCAAGATCCTCATGAGGCGGGAGCCGAGCAGTACTTC. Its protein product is CASSQDPHEAGAEQYF.

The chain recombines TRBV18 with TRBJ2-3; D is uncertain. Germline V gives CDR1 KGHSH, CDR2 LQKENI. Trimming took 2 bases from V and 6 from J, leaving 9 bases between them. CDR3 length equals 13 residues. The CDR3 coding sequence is TGTGCCAGCTCACCAGCTAGGTTGGATACGCAGTATTTT. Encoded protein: CASSPARLDTQYF.

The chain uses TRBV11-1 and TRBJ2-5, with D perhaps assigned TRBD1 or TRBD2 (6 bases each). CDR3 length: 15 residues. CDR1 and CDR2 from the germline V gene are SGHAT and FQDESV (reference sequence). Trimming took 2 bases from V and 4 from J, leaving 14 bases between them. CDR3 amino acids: CASSLNWRGAETQYF. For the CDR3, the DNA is TGTGCCAGCAGCTTAAATTGGAGGGGGGCAGAGACCCAGTACTTC.

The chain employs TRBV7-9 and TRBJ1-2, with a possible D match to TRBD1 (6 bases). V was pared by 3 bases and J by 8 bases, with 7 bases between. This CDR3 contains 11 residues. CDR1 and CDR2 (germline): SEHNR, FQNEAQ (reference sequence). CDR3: CASSFGGGYTF. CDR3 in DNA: TGTGCCAGCAGCTTCGGGGGCGGCTACACCTTC.

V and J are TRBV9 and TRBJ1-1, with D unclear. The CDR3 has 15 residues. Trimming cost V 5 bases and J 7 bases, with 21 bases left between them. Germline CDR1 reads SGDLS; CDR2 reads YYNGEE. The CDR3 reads CASSKLSPPEIEAFF. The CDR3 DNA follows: TGTGCCAGCAGTAAACTATCCCCCCCGGAAATTGAAGCTTTCTTT.

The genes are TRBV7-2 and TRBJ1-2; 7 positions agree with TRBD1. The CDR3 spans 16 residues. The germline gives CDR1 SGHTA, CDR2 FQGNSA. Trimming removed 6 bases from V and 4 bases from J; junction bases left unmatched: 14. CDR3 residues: CASSLTGTGVFYGYTF. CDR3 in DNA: TGTGCCAGCAGTCTCACCGGAACAGGGGTCTTCTATGGCTACACCTTC.

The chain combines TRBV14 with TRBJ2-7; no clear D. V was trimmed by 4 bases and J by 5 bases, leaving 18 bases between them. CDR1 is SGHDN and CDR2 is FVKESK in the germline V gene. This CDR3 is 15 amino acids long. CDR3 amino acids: CASSRTVDSVDEQYF. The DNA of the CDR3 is TGTGCCAGCAGCCGAACTGTAGACTCTGTAGACGAGCAGTACTTC.

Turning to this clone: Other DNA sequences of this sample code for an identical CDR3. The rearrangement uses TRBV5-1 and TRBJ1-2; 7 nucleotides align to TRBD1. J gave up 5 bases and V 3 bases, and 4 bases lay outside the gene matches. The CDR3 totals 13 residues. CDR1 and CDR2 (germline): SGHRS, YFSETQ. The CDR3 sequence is CASSSGQDYGYTF. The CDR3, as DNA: TGCGCCAGCAGCTCAGGACAGGATTATGGCTACACCTTC.

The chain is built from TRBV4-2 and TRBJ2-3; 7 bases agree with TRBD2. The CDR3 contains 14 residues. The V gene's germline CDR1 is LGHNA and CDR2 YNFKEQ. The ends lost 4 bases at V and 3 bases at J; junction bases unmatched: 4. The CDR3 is CASSLGRGTDTQYF. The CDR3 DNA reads TGTGCCAGCAGCCTAGGGCGGGGGACAGATACGCAGTATTTT.

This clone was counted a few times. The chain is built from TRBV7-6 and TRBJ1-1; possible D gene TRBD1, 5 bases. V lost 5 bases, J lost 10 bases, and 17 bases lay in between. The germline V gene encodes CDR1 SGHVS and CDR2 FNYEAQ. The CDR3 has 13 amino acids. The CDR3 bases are TGTGCCAGCAGCCCCGTCCGGGGGGTTGGAGCTTTCTTT. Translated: CASSPVRGVGAFF.

In DNA form, the CDR3 reads TGTGCCAGCTCACCGGCAGCTCCAGATACGCAGTATTTT. Protein product: CASSPAAPDTQYF. The J gene is TRBJ2-3, the V gene TRBV18; D is unresolved. Per germline, CDR1 KGHSH and CDR2 LQKENI. This CDR3 is built from 13 residues. Trimming stripped 3 bases from V and 4 bases from J, with 8 bases between.

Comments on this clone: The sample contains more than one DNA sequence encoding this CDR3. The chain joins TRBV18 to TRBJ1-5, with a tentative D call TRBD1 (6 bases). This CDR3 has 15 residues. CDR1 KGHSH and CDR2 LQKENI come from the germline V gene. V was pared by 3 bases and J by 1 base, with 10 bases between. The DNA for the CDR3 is TGTGCCAGCTCACCCCTAGGACAGAGCAATCAGCCCCAGCATTTT. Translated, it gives CASSPLGQSNQPQHF.

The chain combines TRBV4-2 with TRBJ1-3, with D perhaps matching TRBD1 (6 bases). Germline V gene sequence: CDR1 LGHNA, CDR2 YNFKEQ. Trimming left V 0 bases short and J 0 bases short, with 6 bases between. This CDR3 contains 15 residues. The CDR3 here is CASSQEGGSGNTIYF. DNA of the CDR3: TGTGCCAGCAGCCAAGAAGGGGGCTCTGGAAACACCATATATTTT.

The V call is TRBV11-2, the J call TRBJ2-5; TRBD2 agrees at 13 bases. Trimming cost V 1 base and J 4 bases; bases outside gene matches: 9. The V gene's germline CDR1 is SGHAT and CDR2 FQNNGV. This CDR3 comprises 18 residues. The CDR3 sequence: CASSLVLRGLAGLETQYF. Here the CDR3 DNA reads TGTGCCAGCAGCTTAGTCCTCAGGGGACTAGCGGGATTAGAGACCCAGTACTTC.

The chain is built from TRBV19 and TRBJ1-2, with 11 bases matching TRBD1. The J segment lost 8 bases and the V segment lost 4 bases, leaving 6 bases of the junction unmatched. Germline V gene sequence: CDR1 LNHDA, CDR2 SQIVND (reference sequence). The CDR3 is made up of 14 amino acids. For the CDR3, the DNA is TGTGCCAGTAGTACTCTGGACAGGGGGCGAGGCTACACCTTC. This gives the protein CASSTLDRGRGYTF.

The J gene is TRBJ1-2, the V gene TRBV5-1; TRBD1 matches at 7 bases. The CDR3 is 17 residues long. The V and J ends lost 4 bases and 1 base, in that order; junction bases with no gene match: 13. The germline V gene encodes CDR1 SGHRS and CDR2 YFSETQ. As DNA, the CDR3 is TGCGCCAGCAGCGACCGCCCAACAGGGGAAGATAACTATGGCTACACCTTC. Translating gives CASSDRPTGEDNYGYTF.

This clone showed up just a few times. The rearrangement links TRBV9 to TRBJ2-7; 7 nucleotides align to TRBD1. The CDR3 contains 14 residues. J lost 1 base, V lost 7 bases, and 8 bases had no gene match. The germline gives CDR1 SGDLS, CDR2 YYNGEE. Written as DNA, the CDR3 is TGTGCCAGCGGCCGACAGGGCTTTTCCTACGAGCAGTACTTC. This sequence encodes CASGRQGFSYEQYF.

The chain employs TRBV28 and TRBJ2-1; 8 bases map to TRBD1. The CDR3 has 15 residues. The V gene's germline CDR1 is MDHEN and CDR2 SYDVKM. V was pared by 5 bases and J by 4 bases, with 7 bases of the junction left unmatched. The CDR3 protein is CASSPTGGRYNEQFF. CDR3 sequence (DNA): TGTGCCAGCAGTCCCACAGGGGGAAGATACAATGAGCAGTTCTTC.

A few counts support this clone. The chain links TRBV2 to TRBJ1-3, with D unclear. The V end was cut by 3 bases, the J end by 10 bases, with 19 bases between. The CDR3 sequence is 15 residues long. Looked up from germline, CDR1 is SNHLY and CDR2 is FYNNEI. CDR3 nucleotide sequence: TGTGCCAGCAGTGACGGTGTCAGGAGCCTGAGGACCATATATTTT. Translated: CASSDGVRSLRTIYF.

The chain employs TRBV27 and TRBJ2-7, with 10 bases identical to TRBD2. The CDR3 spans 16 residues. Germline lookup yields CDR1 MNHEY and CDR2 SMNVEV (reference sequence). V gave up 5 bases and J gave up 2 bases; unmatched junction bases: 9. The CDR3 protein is CASSPPPGTSAYEQYF. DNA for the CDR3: TGTGCCAGCAGTCCACCTCCCGGGACTAGCGCCTACGAGCAGTACTTC.

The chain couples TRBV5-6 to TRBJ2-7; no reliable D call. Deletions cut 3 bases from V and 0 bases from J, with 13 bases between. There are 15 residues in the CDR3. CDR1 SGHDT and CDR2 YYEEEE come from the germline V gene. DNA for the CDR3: TGTGCCAGCAGCTCGGTAAAGGCATTCTCCTACGAGCAGTACTTC. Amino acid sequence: CASSSVKAFSYEQYF.

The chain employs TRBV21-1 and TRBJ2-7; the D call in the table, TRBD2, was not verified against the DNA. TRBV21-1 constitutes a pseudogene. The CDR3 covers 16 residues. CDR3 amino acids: CASSSRTSGSGDEQYF. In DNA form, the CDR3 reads TGTGCCAGCAGCTCCCGGACTAGCGGGAGTGGGGACGAGCAGTACTTC.

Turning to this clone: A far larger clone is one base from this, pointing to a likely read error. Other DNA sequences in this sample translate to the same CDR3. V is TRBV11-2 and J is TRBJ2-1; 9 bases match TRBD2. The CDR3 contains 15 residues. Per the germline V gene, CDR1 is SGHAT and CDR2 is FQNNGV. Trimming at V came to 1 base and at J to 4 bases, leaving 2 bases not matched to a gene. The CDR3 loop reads CASSLGAGGYNEQFF. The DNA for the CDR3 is TGTGCCAGCAGCTTAGGGGCGGGAGGGTACAATGAGCAGTTCTTC.